Listed here are 19 T cell receptor beta chains from one sample, sequenced in a study of shared clonotypes between healthy human individuals. Sequencing was performed with immunoSEQ multiplex PCR; in TCRdb, only in-frame clones are kept and a portion is missing. The sample holds about 990,000 clones, around 82% seen once. The sequenced sample consisted of memory CD4+ T cells from PBMCs. Sample subset: CD45RA-negative fraction. These receptor sequences come from a man between 18 and 29 years old in good health. Some clones in this sample may be carry-over from other donors' samples.

This clone was picked up many times. The CDR3 protein is CASSLFQGHYEQYF. The CDR3 DNA follows: TGCGCCAGCAGCTTGTTTCAGGGCCACTACGAGCAGTACTTC. This chain connects TRBV5-1 to TRBJ2-7; perhaps TRBD1 as D (5 bases). Trimming removed 1 base at V and 3 bases at J, with 11 bases between. This CDR3 has 14 residues. The germline CDR1 and CDR2 sequences are SGHRS and YFSETQ.

The CDR3 loop reads CSVRDRGPWETQYF. CDR3 coding DNA: TGCAGCGTCCGGGACAGGGGGCCTTGGGAGACCCAGTACTTC. This chain connects TRBV29-1 to TRBJ2-5; TRBD1 matches at 12 bases. With 6 bases clipped from V and 5 bases from J, the junction kept 7 bases outside the gene matches. CDR3 length: 14 residues. Per the germline V gene, CDR1 is SQVTM and CDR2 is ANQGSEA.

There are a few counts of this clone. V is TRBV6-6 and J is TRBJ2-7; TRBD2 agrees at 9 bases. V lost 6 bases and J lost 5; bases outside the gene matches: 8. Germline V lookup: CDR1 MNHNY, CDR2 SVGAGI (reference sequence). CDR3 length: 14 amino acids. The CDR3 DNA sequence: TGTGCCAGCAGCCAGACAAGGACTAGCGACGAGCAGTACTTC. It specifies CASSQTRTSDEQYF.

V and J are TRBV6-5 and TRBJ2-1; 11 nucleotides align to TRBD2. CDR1 is MNHEY, CDR2 SVGAGI, per germline. The CDR3 is made up of 15 amino acids. V gave up 3 bases and J gave up 9 bases; unmatched junction bases: 7. This CDR3 is CASSYKGLAVGEQFF. The CDR3 DNA follows: TGTGCCAGCAGTTATAAGGGACTAGCGGTCGGTGAGCAGTTCTTC.

A note on this clone: The same CDR3 is also encoded by other DNA sequences in this sample. The V and J genes are TRBV15 and TRBJ1-1, with D hard to call. Per germline, CDR1 LNHNV and CDR2 YYDKDF (reference sequence). There are 12 residues in the CDR3. V shed 3 bases and J shed 10 bases, with 12 bases lying between them. The CDR3 sequence: CATSRDRGRAFF. In DNA, the CDR3 is TGTGCCACCAGCAGGGATAGAGGGAGAGCTTTCTTT. The whole variable domain, filled in from reference TRBV15 and TRBJ1-1, reads DAMVIQNPRYQVTQFGKPVTLSCSQTLNHNVMYWYQQKSSQAPKLLFHYYDKDFNNEADTPDNFQSRRPNTSFCFLDIRSPGLGDTAMYLCATSRDRGRAFFGQGTRLTVV.

Comment on this clone: Other nucleotide sequences from this sample produce the same CDR3. The chain recombines TRBV30 with TRBJ1-4; 10 nucleotides line up with TRBD1. This CDR3 region has 13 residues. Germline CDR1 and CDR2: GTSNPN and SVGIG (reference sequence). With V trimmed by 2 bases and J by 7 bases, 1 base remained unmatched. The CDR3 DNA follows: TGTGCCTGGAGTAGGGACAGGGGTGAAAAACTGTTTTTT. Amino acids: CAWSRDRGEKLFF. Full variable domain (outside the CDR3, taken from reference TRBV30 and TRBJ1-4): SQTIHQWPATLVQPVGSPLSLECTVEGTSNPNLYWYRQAAGRGLQLLFYSVGIGQISSEVPQNLSASRPQDRQFILSSKKLLLSDSGFYLCAWSRDRGEKLFFGSGTQLSVL.

The J gene is TRBJ1-4, the V gene TRBV25-1; maybe TRBD1 (5 bases). The CDR3 totals 15 residues. Trimming took off 3 bases at V and 3 bases at J, with 11 bases between the two ends. The germline gives CDR1 MGHDK, CDR2 SYGVNS. In DNA, the CDR3 is TGTGCCAGCAGTGACCGTAGGACATCTAATGAAAAACTGTTTTTT. This sequence encodes CASSDRRTSNEKLFF.

The rearrangement uses TRBV18 and TRBJ1-3; D is possibly TRBD1 (6 bases). This CDR3 has 16 residues. With 6 bases removed from V and 0 bases from J, the gap between germline ends came to 15 bases. From germline, CDR1 is KGHSH and CDR2 LQKENI. CDR3 residues: CASSPTATGSGNTIYF. CDR3 nucleotides: TGTGCCAGCTCCCCAACTGCGACAGGCTCTGGAAACACCATATATTTT.

The V call is TRBV4-1, the J call TRBJ1-5; D perhaps matches TRBD1 (5 bases). V dropped 0 bases and J dropped 7 bases, with 10 bases sitting between them. This CDR3 region has 14 residues. CDR1 is MGHRA and CDR2 is YSYEKL in the germline V gene. The CDR3 here is CASSQDWGWQPQHF. In DNA, the CDR3 is TGCGCCAGCAGCCAAGATTGGGGGTGGCAGCCCCAGCATTTT.

The V gene is TRBV11-2, the J gene TRBJ2-1; D is perhaps TRBD2 (6 bases). The CDR3 is 16 residues long. The V and J ends lost 5 bases and 0 bases respectively, with 14 bases between them. Germline V gene data show CDR1 as SGHAT and CDR2 as FQNNGV. CDR3 nucleotide sequence: TGTGCCAGCAGCGGGCGCCGGGACTCCTCCTACAATGAGCAGTTCTTC. Encoded protein: CASSGRRDSSYNEQFF.

V and J are TRBV18 and TRBJ2-7; weak D call: TRBD2 (6 bases). V dropped 5 bases and J dropped 3 bases, with 11 bases sitting between them. CDR3 length: 13 amino acids. Germline V gene lookup returns CDR1 KGHSH and CDR2 LQKENI. The CDR3 DNA reads as TGTGCCAGCTCAGCGACTAGTGGCTACGAGCAGTACTTC. Its translation: CASSATSGYEQYF.

The chain employs TRBV28 and TRBJ2-2; no clear D gene. Per germline, CDR1 MDHEN and CDR2 SYDVKM. V was trimmed by 9 bases and J by 4 bases, leaving 9 bases between them. CDR3 length: 12 amino acids. CDR3 residues: CASRKGTGELFF. As DNA, the CDR3 is TGTGCCAGTAGAAAAGGCACCGGGGAGCTGTTTTTT.

The chain joins TRBV7-2 to TRBJ2-2; D possibly corresponds to TRBD2 (6 bases). The germline V gene has CDR1 SGHTA and CDR2 FQGNSA. Deletions cut 5 bases from V and 4 bases from J, with 14 bases between. The CDR3 extends over 15 amino acids. In DNA form, the CDR3 reads TGTGCCAGCAGCCCACAAGGCGGGGCCACCGGGGAGCTGTTTTTT. This codes for CASSPQGGATGELFF.

V and J are TRBV27 and TRBJ2-7; D may correspond to TRBD1 or TRBD2 (5 bases each). The CDR3 is made up of 17 amino acids. Per germline, CDR1 MNHEY and CDR2 SMNVEV (reference sequence). Deletions cut 1 base from V and 4 bases from J, with 20 bases between. CDR3 sequence reads: CASSLLDLGRYEYEQYF. The DNA for the CDR3 is TGTGCCAGCAGTTTATTAGACCTGGGACGGTACGAGTACGAGCAGTACTTC.

The rearrangement links TRBV5-8 to TRBJ1-5, with D possibly being TRBD1 (6 bases). The CDR3 runs to 16 residues. Germline lookup yields CDR1 SGHTS and CDR2 YDEGEE. The V end lost 1 base, the J end lost 1 base, and 12 bases lay between the germline ends. The CDR3 DNA follows: TGTGCCAGCAGCTTGTCGGGGAGGGGGAGCAATCAGCCCCAGCATTTT. Translating it yields CASSLSGRGSNQPQHF.

This clone came up once. The CDR3 spells CATSRWGQDGYTF. For the CDR3, the DNA is TGTGCCACCAGCAGATGGGGCCAGGATGGCTACACCTTC. This rearrangement joins TRBV15 to TRBJ1-2; D perhaps matches TRBD1 (5 bases). Trimming stripped 2 bases from V and 6 bases from J, with 10 bases between. This CDR3 is built from 13 residues. The germline gives CDR1 LNHNV, CDR2 YYDKDF (reference sequence). The variable domain in full, with the rest retrieved from reference TRBV15 and TRBJ1-2, is DAMVIQNPRYQVTQFGKPVTLSCSQTLNHNVMYWYQQKSSQAPKLLFHYYDKDFNNEADTPDNFQSRRPNTSFCFLDIRSPGLGDTAMYLCATSRWGQDGYTFGSGTRLTVV.

This rearrangement joins TRBV7-2 to TRBJ2-7; TRBD1 is a possible D gene (5 bases). Germline CDR1 reads SGHTA; CDR2 reads FQGNSA. CDR3 size: 15 residues. Trimming removed 1 base at V and 6 bases at J, with 16 bases between. CDR3 in DNA: TGTGCCAGCAGCTTAGTGGCAGGGCCAATGGCCGAGCAGTACTTC. Translation: CASSLVAGPMAEQYF.

This chain connects TRBV11-1 to TRBJ2-3, with 8 bases lining up with TRBD2. The CDR3 runs to 16 residues. The J segment lost 3 bases and the V segment lost 5 bases, leaving 10 bases of the junction unmatched. In germline, CDR1 is SGHAT, CDR2 FQDESV (reference sequence). The CDR3 DNA reads as TGTGCCAGCAGCGCGACCGGGACTAGTAATACAGATACGCAGTATTTT. It encodes CASSATGTSNTDTQYF.

The chain links TRBV29-1 to TRBJ2-2; D not certain. Germline lookup yields CDR1 SQVTM and CDR2 ANQGSEA. Between the trimmed V and J ends, which lost 7 bases and 1 base, there was a span of 16 bases. CDR3 size: 15 residues. The CDR3: CSAVTHNLNTGELFF. Here the CDR3 DNA reads TGCAGCGCAGTGACTCACAACCTGAACACCGGGGAGCTGTTTTTT.